Here is one T cell receptor beta chain with its context. The antigen remains undetermined. The sample belongs to a study of T cells in localized non-small cell lung cancer. Study outcomes and limitations: The highest T cell clonality was in uninvolved adjacent lung, above tumor. Higher blood T cell density went with longer overall survival.

Assay: immunoSEQ multiplex PCR; the TCRdb copy retains only in-frame clones and omits some. This table holds over 30,000 clones, 80% to 90% found once. With V trimmed by 9 bases and J by 9 bases, 11 bases remained unmatched. This CDR3 has 13 residues. Per the germline V gene, CDR1 is ENHRY and CDR2 is SYGVKD. The chain uses TRBV10-3 and TRBJ2-1, with 7 bases lining up with TRBD2. Sample: peripheral blood, taken before any cancer treatment. This sequence originates from a woman aged 35-75 years with stage I lung adenocarcinoma. The CDR3 reads CAIGGERTGEQFF. DNA for the CDR3: TGTGCCATTGGGGGGGAGCGGACGGGTGAGCAGTTCTTC.